Each of the 22 T cell receptor beta chains below was sequenced from the same sample in a study of T-cell reconstitution after alpha-beta-depleted transplantation in children. Preparation of the TCRbeta library was carried out with unique molecular identifiers. TCRdb reprocessed the PCR reads via MiXCR and lists one record per CDR3 protein. The sample carries hundreds of thousands of distinct CDR3 sequences, about 33% recorded once. This sample comprised PBMCs from the stem cell graft donor, obtained from the stem cell graft. The receptor set was obtained from a human donor who donated a stem cell graft to a child with aplastic anemia.

There are a few counts of this clonotype. The J gene is TRBJ1-2, the V gene TRBV9, with 10 bases aligning to TRBD1. Germline V gives CDR1 SGDLS, CDR2 YYNGEE. The V and J ends lost 6 bases and 0 bases, in that order; junction bases with no gene match: 14. The CDR3 consists of 18 residues. CDR3 coding DNA: TGTGCCAGCACCAATCCGGGACAGGGGCTTCCAGCTAACTATGGCTACACCTTC. This sequence encodes CASTNPGQGLPANYGYTF.

This clonotype was seen only a few times. The gene calls are TRBV18 and TRBJ2-1, with TRBD2 matching over 11 bases. Trimming took 2 bases from V and 9 from J; bases not matched to a gene: 6. CDR1 is KGHSH and CDR2 is LQKENI in the germline V gene. The CDR3 consists of 15 residues. The DNA of the CDR3 is TGTGCCAGCTCACCAATAGCGGGAGGGGATTCTGAGCAGTTCTTC. It yields the protein CASSPIAGGDSEQFF.

J is TRBJ2-2 and V is TRBV5-1, with 14 bases identical to TRBD2. The CDR3 contains 19 residues. CDR1 and CDR2 from the germline V gene are SGHRS and YFSETQ. J was trimmed by 4 bases and V by 4 bases; bases with no gene match: 12. The CDR3 nucleotides are TGCGCCAGCAGCGCCCCGACTAGCGGGAGGGCCAGTGGCACCGGGGAGCTGTTTTTT. Translation gives CASSAPTSGRASGTGELFF.

This clonotype was detected only a few times. The chain carries TRBV20-1 and TRBJ2-5; TRBD2 matches at 8 bases. Trimming removed 1 base from V and 5 bases from J; junction bases left unmatched: 3. Germline CDR1 reads DFQATT; CDR2 reads SNEGSKA (reference sequence). The CDR3 has 13 residues. The CDR3 reads CSARAGGPETQYF. The CDR3 bases are TGCAGTGCTAGAGCGGGAGGGCCGGAGACCCAGTACTTC.

The chain is built from TRBV21-1 and TRBJ2-1; TRBD2 is the table's D call and was not checked against the DNA. TRBV21-1 is termed a pseudogene. This CDR3 has 17 residues. The CDR3 DNA is TGTGCCAGCAGCAATGGCCTAGCGGGAGTTCGGTACAATGAGCAGTTCTTC. Translating it yields CASSNGLAGVRYNEQFF.

This clonotype was observed a few times. V and J are TRBV6-2 or TRBV6-3 and TRBJ2-7; a possible D gene is TRBD2 (6 bases). There are 15 residues in the CDR3. Trimming removed 6 bases at V and 6 bases at J, with 21 bases between. Germline V lookup: CDR1 MNHEY, CDR2 SVGEGT. The CDR3 loop reads CASRPGGTGVGEQYF. The DNA for the CDR3 is TGTGCCAGCAGGCCCGGAGGGACGGGAGTAGGCGAGCAGTACTTC.

The V and J genes are TRBV27 and TRBJ1-4; TRBD1 matches at 8 bases. The germline V gene has CDR1 MNHEY and CDR2 SMNVEV (reference sequence). The CDR3 is made up of 16 amino acids. Trimming took 5 bases from V and 7 from J; bases not matched to a gene: 12. DNA of the CDR3: TGTGCCAGCAGTCCCCTCCGTGGGACAGGCGCTGAAAAACTGTTTTTT. Translated: CASSPLRGTGAEKLFF.

This chain uses TRBV9 with TRBJ2-1, with 9 bases lining up with TRBD2. J gave up 5 bases and V 1 base, and 4 bases lay outside the gene matches. CDR1 is SGDLS, CDR2 YYNGEE, per germline. CDR3 length: 15 amino acids. The DNA for the CDR3 is TGTGCCAGCAGCGTACTAGCGGGGTTCAACAATGAGCAGTTCTTC. Residues: CASSVLAGFNNEQFF.

This chain uses TRBV5-6 with TRBJ2-3; D tentatively fits TRBD1 or TRBD2 (6 bases each). The CDR3 sequence is 14 residues long. Trimming stripped 4 bases from V and 2 bases from J, with 11 bases between. Germline V gene sequence: CDR1 SGHDT, CDR2 YYEEEE. CDR3 loop: CASSPGAITDTQYF. The CDR3 nucleotides are TGTGCCAGCAGCCCGGGGGCGATCACAGATACGCAGTATTTT.

This clonotype was recorded only once. The chain links TRBV13 to TRBJ1-1, with 7 bases identical to TRBD1. J was trimmed by 0 bases and V by 1 base; bases with no gene match: 2. This CDR3 comprises 15 residues. In germline, CDR1 is PRHDT, CDR2 FYEKMQ (reference sequence). This CDR3 is CASSLADRMNTEAFF. CDR3 nucleotides: TGTGCCAGCAGCTTAGCGGACAGGATGAACACTGAAGCTTTCTTT.

The chain employs TRBV20-1 and TRBJ2-2; the match to TRBD2 covers 7 bases. Germline CDR1 is DFQATT and CDR2 is SNEGSKA (reference sequence). This CDR3 comprises 14 residues. V was pared by 3 bases and J by 1 base, with 2 bases of the junction left unmatched. The CDR3 loop is CSARKRGNTGELFF. DNA of the CDR3: TGCAGTGCTAGGAAGCGGGGGAACACCGGGGAGCTGTTTTTT.

The gene calls are TRBV29-1 and TRBJ2-3; the D gene is possibly TRBD2 (7 bases). Trimming took off 6 bases at V and 2 bases at J, with 12 bases between the two ends. CDR3 length: 13 residues. Germline V lookup: CDR1 SQVTM, CDR2 ANQGSEA. DNA for the CDR3: TGCAGCGTAACAGGGACTATCACAGATACGCAGTATTTT. It specifies CSVTGTITDTQYF.

This clonotype was found a few times. CDR3 DNA sequence: TGTGCCAGCAGTTCCAGGACTAGTCCCCACGAGCAGTACGTC. Translated, it gives CASSSRTSPHEQYV. V gene TRBV12-3 or TRBV12-4 combines with J gene TRBJ2-7; TRBD2 matches 7 bases. The CDR3 runs to 14 residues. Trimming removed 4 bases from V and 5 bases from J; junction bases left unmatched: 8.

A few counts support this clonotype. The chain employs TRBV27 and TRBJ2-3; D unresolved. Per the germline V gene, CDR1 is MNHEY and CDR2 is SMNVEV (reference sequence). Trimming took 8 bases from V and 0 from J, leaving 18 bases between them. The length of the CDR3 is 16 residues. DNA of the CDR3: TGTGCCAGCTCCACTAAACGATGGTCGAGCACAGATACGCAGTATTTT. Its protein product is CASSTKRWSSTDTQYF.

There are a few counts of this clonotype. This rearrangement joins TRBV7-2 to TRBJ2-1; TRBD2 agrees at 14 bases. This CDR3 comprises 13 residues. Germline V gene data show CDR1 as SGHTA and CDR2 as FQGNSA. The V segment lost 5 bases and the J segment 15 bases; nucleotides outside the gene matches: 6. CDR3 protein: CASSGTSGSMRFF. CDR3 nucleotide sequence: TGTGCCAGCAGCGGGACTAGCGGGAGTATGCGGTTCTTC.

J is TRBJ1-4 and V is TRBV12-3 or TRBV12-4, with unresolved D. Trimming stripped 5 bases from V and 7 bases from J, with 11 bases between. The CDR3 consists of 13 residues. The CDR3 sequence is CASSPRPGEKLFF. The CDR3 DNA follows: TGTGCCAGCAGTCCGAGGCCGGGTGAAAAACTGTTTTTT.

The chain links TRBV29-1 to TRBJ1-3, with D perhaps matching TRBD1 (5 bases). Germline V gene lookup returns CDR1 SQVTM and CDR2 ANQGSEA. The V and J ends lost 7 bases and 0 bases respectively, with 13 bases between them. This CDR3 region has 14 residues. The CDR3 nucleotides are TGCAGCGCCCGCGGCGGGGGCTCTGGAAACACCATATATTTT. Encoded protein: CSARGGGSGNTIYF.

This clonotype has only a few counts. This rearrangement joins TRBV29-1 to TRBJ2-7; no reliable D call. CDR3 length equals 17 residues. Germline assignment: CDR1 SQVTM and CDR2 ANQGSEA. Trimming stripped 7 bases from V and 3 bases from J, with 28 bases between. CDR3 sequence reads: CSADGRPSATPLYEQYF. In DNA, the CDR3 is TGCAGCGCCGATGGACGACCGTCCGCAACCCCCCTCTACGAGCAGTACTTC.

This chain links TRBV5-6 with TRBJ2-7; D may correspond to TRBD1 or TRBD2 (5 bases each). Germline lookup yields CDR1 SGHDT and CDR2 YYEEEE. Trimming stripped 4 bases from V and 2 bases from J, with 13 bases between. CDR3 length: 14 amino acids. The CDR3 DNA reads as TGTGCCAGCAGCACATCCGGGACCGCCTACGAGCAGTACGTC. Residues: CASSTSGTAYEQYV.

This clonotype was picked up a small number of times. V gene TRBV24-1 combines with J gene TRBJ2-3, with 8 nucleotides matching TRBD2. The CDR3 is 11 residues long. CDR1 and CDR2 from the germline V gene are KGHDR and SFDVKD. The V gene end was trimmed by 7 bases and the J gene end by 9 bases; junction bases not matched to a gene: 2. For the CDR3, the DNA is TGTGCCACCAGGGAGCGGGAGACGCAGTATTTT. Translated: CATRERETQYF.

The rearrangement joins TRBV6-5 to TRBJ2-7; perhaps TRBD2 as D (5 bases). The CDR3 length is 13 residues. Germline values: CDR1 MNHEY, CDR2 SVGAGI. Trimming left V 0 bases short and J 7 bases short, with 10 bases between. The CDR3 nucleotides are TGTGCCAGCAGTTACTCCCTAGCAAGTGAGCAGTACGTC. Amino acid sequence: CASSYSLASEQYV.

The chain combines TRBV10-3 with TRBJ2-5; D ambiguous. CDR1 and CDR2 from the germline V gene are ENHRY and SYGVKD. The CDR3 consists of 12 residues. V was pared by 10 bases and J by 4 bases, with 13 bases between. CDR3 nucleotides: TGTGCCACCGCCGGCGCTCCAGAGACCCAGTACTTC. Its translation: CATAGAPETQYF.